Below, 21 T cell receptor beta chains from the same sample are listed, as sequenced in a study of blood T cell repertoires in COVID-19. TCRdb's table, derived via immunoSEQ multiplex PCR, lists solely in-frame clones and lacks some. This sample has 200,000 to 300,000 clones, with about 87% found just once. The sequenced sample consisted of PBMCs or T cells enriched from blood (not recorded which). The receptors were gathered from a woman aged 40 to 50 with acute COVID-19.

This clone has a count of ten or more. This sample also contains other DNA sequences that code for the same CDR3. The V gene is TRBV5-4, the J gene TRBJ1-1; D is unclear. V lost 4 bases, J lost 1 base, and 8 bases lay in between. The germline gives CDR1 SGHNT, CDR2 YYREEE (reference sequence). The CDR3 runs to 13 residues. The CDR3: CASSPRQNTEAFF. The CDR3 DNA sequence: TGTGCCAGCAGCCCCCGACAGAACACTGAAGCTTTCTTT. Supplemented by reference TRBV5-4 and TRBJ1-1, the full variable domain reads ETGVTQSPTHLIKTRGQQVTLRCSSQSGHNTVSWYQQALGQGPQFIFQYYREEENGRGNFPPRFSGLQFPNYSSELNVNALELDDSALYLCASSPRQNTEAFFGQGTRLTVV.

V is TRBV19 and J is TRBJ2-5; weak D call: TRBD2 (6 bases). The CDR3 has 13 residues. Germline lookup yields CDR1 LNHDA and CDR2 SQIVND (reference sequence). The V end was cut by 8 bases, the J end by 10 bases, with 20 bases between. DNA of the CDR3: TGTGCCAGTTCCCCGGGGGTAACGTATGGCCAGTACTTC. It yields the protein CASSPGVTYGQYF.

This chain links TRBV13 with TRBJ1-1, with D perhaps matching TRBD1 (6 bases). V shed 8 bases and J shed 6 bases, with 10 bases lying between them. This CDR3 is 11 amino acids long. Per germline, CDR1 PRHDT and CDR2 FYEKMQ (reference sequence). The CDR3 loop is CASWGGSEAFF. CDR3 DNA sequence: TGTGCCAGCTGGGGGGGCTCTGAAGCTTTCTTT.

The V and J genes are TRBV24-1 and TRBJ2-1; 10 nucleotides agree with TRBD2. Germline V CDR1 and CDR2: KGHDR, SFDVKD. The trim removed 1 base at V and 7 bases at J, leaving 12 bases unmatched. This CDR3 contains 18 residues. The CDR3 spells CATSDFLSSSGSINEQFF. The DNA for the CDR3 is TGTGCCACCAGTGATTTTCTCTCGTCTAGCGGGAGTATAAATGAGCAGTTCTTC.

The V gene is TRBV7-2, the J gene TRBJ2-2; D is undetermined. Trimming took 5 bases from V and 7 from J, leaving 11 bases between them. Germline V lookup: CDR1 SGHTA, CDR2 FQGNSA. The CDR3 totals 13 residues. The CDR3 region has the DNA TGTGCCAGCAGCCCCCCCTTGCGCGGGGAGCTGTTTTTT. Residues: CASSPPLRGELFF.

In regard to this clone: Additional DNA sequences in this sample encode the identical CDR3. The chain combines TRBV19 with TRBJ1-3, with TRBD1 matching 8 bases. The ends lost 6 bases at V and 2 bases at J; junction bases unmatched: 3. CDR3 size: 14 residues. CDR1 is LNHDA and CDR2 is SQIVND in the germline V gene (reference sequence). CDR3 nucleotides: TGTGCCAGTAGCCCGGACAGGGCTGGAAACACCATATATTTT. Protein: CASSPDRAGNTIYF.

The chain has TRBV30 and TRBJ2-3; perhaps TRBD1 as D (6 bases). CDR1 and CDR2 from the germline V gene are GTSNPN and SVGIG (reference sequence). The CDR3 consists of 13 residues. Trimming took off 3 bases at V and 2 bases at J, with 9 bases between the two ends. In DNA, the CDR3 is TGTGCCTGGAGGAGGGGGATCACAGATACGCAGTATTTT. Its protein product is CAWRRGITDTQYF.

This clone was observed once. V and J are TRBV19 and TRBJ1-2, with D possibly being TRBD1 (6 bases). From germline, CDR1 is LNHDA and CDR2 SQIVND (reference sequence). V was cut by 3 bases and J by 3 bases, with 14 bases left in between. The CDR3 totals 15 residues. The DNA of the CDR3 is TGTGCCAGTAGTATTAGGAACAGGGATCACTATGGCTACACCTTC. Protein sequence: CASSIRNRDHYGYTF.

The V gene is TRBV11-2, the J gene TRBJ2-3, with D tentatively TRBD1 (6 bases). Germline CDR1 reads SGHAT; CDR2 reads FQNNGV. The CDR3 extends over 15 amino acids. Trimming shortened V by 5 bases and J by 6 bases, and 18 bases separated the two germline ends. CDR3 in DNA: TGTGCCAGCAGCGCCGGGACATCTAGCCTGGATACGCAGTATTTT. Protein product: CASSAGTSSLDTQYF.

This chain joins TRBV11-3 and TRBJ2-7; the D gene is possibly TRBD2 (6 bases). Looked up from germline, CDR1 is SGHNT and CDR2 is YENEEA. The V gene lost 6 bases and the J gene lost 2 bases, with 17 bases spanning the gap. This CDR3 region has 15 residues. Here the CDR3 DNA reads TGTGCCAGCAGGCTCCGGCGGGGTTGGGCCTACGAGCAGTACGTC. Translating gives CASRLRRGWAYEQYV.

The rearrangement links TRBV9 to TRBJ1-2; 9 bases match TRBD1. Trimming took 4 bases from V and 7 from J; bases not matched to a gene: 20. The CDR3 runs 18 residues. Germline CDR1 SGDLS, CDR2 YYNGEE. The CDR3 sequence: CASSRDVGQGTIRGGYTF. CDR3 bases: TGTGCCAGCAGCAGGGATGTGGGACAGGGCACTATAAGGGGTGGCTACACCTTC. Based on the CDR3 plus reference TRBV9 and TRBJ1-2, the full variable domain is DSGVTQTPKHLITATGQRVTLRCSPRSGDLSVYWYQQSLDQGLQFLIQYYNGEERAKGNILERFSAQQFPDLHSELNLSSLELGDSALYFCASSRDVGQGTIRGGYTFGSGTRLTVV.

The CDR3 bases are TGTGCCAGCAGTTACGCGGGGGGCTCTGGTATGGACACTGAAGCTTTCTTT. This gives the protein CASSYAGGSGMDTEAFF. This rearrangement joins TRBV6-8 to TRBJ1-1; D is possibly TRBD1 (6 bases). This CDR3 has 17 residues. Trimming took off 2 bases at V and 3 bases at J, with 19 bases between the two ends. CDR1 and CDR2 (germline): MNHGY, SAAAGT.

The J gene is TRBJ2-3, the V gene TRBV5-1; 11 bases align to TRBD2. The CDR3 is made up of 16 amino acids. V shed 4 bases and J 6 bases; nucleotides not matched to a gene: 10. CDR1 is SGHRS and CDR2 is YFSETQ in the germline V gene. The CDR3 sequence: CASSLVLAGAMDTQYF. DNA for the CDR3: TGCGCCAGCAGCCTCGTACTAGCGGGGGCCATGGATACGCAGTATTTT. Full variable domain (outside the CDR3, taken from reference TRBV5-1 and TRBJ2-3): KAGVTQTPRYLIKTRGQQVTLSCSPISGHRSVSWYQQTPGQGLQFLFEYFSETQRNKGNFPGRFSGRQFSNSRSEMNVSTLELGDSALYLCASSLVLAGAMDTQYFGPGTRLTVL.

This chain joins TRBV10-1 and TRBJ2-3; 8 nucleotides agree with TRBD2. The CDR3 spans 15 residues. Germline V CDR1 and CDR2: WNHNN, SYGVQD (reference sequence). With V trimmed by 3 bases and J by 3 bases, 5 bases remained unmatched. Here the CDR3 DNA reads TGCGCCAGCAGTGATTCACGGGGGGGGACAGATACGCAGTATTTT. It translates to CASSDSRGGTDTQYF.

V is TRBV6-2 or TRBV6-3 and J is TRBJ2-1; TRBD1 agrees at 8 bases. CDR1 MNHEY and CDR2 SVGEGT come from the germline V gene. CDR3 length: 15 residues. J lost 2 bases, V lost 4 bases, and 4 bases had no gene match. CDR3 sequence reads: CASSSAGGPYNEQFF. The CDR3, as DNA: TGTGCCAGCAGTTCCGCAGGGGGCCCCTACAATGAGCAGTTCTTC.

The CDR3 is CASRTGTGGFEAFF. Written as DNA, the CDR3 is TGCGCCAGCAGAACCGGGACAGGGGGTTTTGAAGCTTTCTTT. The rearrangement uses TRBV5-1 and TRBJ1-1, with TRBD1 identical over 11 bases. The germline V gene has CDR1 SGHRS and CDR2 YFSETQ. Germline trimming cut 5 bases from V and 7 bases from J; bases unmatched to any gene: 7. The CDR3 totals 14 residues.

The V and J genes are TRBV7-9 and TRBJ2-1, with 8 bases identical to TRBD2. V lost 5 bases and J lost 6; bases outside the gene matches: 9. This CDR3 comprises 15 residues. The germline CDR1 and CDR2 sequences are SEHNR and FQNEAQ (reference sequence). CDR3 sequence (DNA): TGTGCCAGCAGCCCCCGGAGTAGCGGGGTCAATGAGCAGTTCTTC. As protein: CASSPRSSGVNEQFF.

This rearrangement joins TRBV6-6 to TRBJ2-5; 9 bases are shared with TRBD1. The CDR3 has 14 residues. Germline V lookup: CDR1 MNHNY, CDR2 SVGAGI (reference sequence). V shed 4 bases, J shed 5 bases, and the junction held 5 bases outside the gene matches. The CDR3 nucleotides read TGTGCCAGCAGTTCTACAGGGGGCCCGGAGACCCAGTACTTC. Residues: CASSSTGGPETQYF.

This clone was counted once. V is TRBV29-1 and J is TRBJ2-1; TRBD2 agrees at 8 bases. This CDR3 region has 11 residues. V lost 7 bases to trimming and J lost 9 bases; unmatched junction nucleotides: 5. Germline V gives CDR1 SQVTM, CDR2 ANQGSEA. The CDR3 DNA follows: TGCAGCGCAGGACTAGCCCGTGAGCAGTTCTTC. It encodes CSAGLAREQFF.

The V call is TRBV4-3, the J call TRBJ1-2; 8 bases line up with TRBD1. The CDR3 sequence is 16 residues long. The trim removed 0 bases at V and 8 bases at J, leaving 11 bases unmatched. CDR1 and CDR2 (germline): LGHNA, YSLEER. The CDR3 is CASSQDSTGGRLGYTF. The CDR3 region has the DNA TGCGCCAGCAGCCAAGATTCCACAGGGGGACGATTAGGCTACACCTTC.

This chain connects TRBV11-3 to TRBJ2-5; D is possibly TRBD2 (5 bases). CDR1 and CDR2 from the germline V gene are SGHNT and YENEEA. V shed 9 bases and J shed 5 bases, with 22 bases lying between them. The CDR3 loop spans 15 amino acids. The CDR3 sequence: CASQRNPSPRETQYF. The CDR3, as DNA: TGTGCCAGTCAGCGCAATCCTAGCCCCAGGGAGACCCAGTACTTC.